This T cell receptor (beta chain) was captured in a study of T cells in Graves' hyperthyroidism and ophthalmopathy. General study points: From stable hyperthyroidism, ophthalmopathy was set apart by a 13 V-J model.

The CDR3 regions of TCR beta were amplified from RNA transcripts. HTBI primers were used for first-round RT-PCR of the TCR CDR3. MiXCR, applied by TCRdb to the multiplex PCR reads, yields one record per CDR3 protein. The sample has roughly 280,000 distinct CDR3 sequences; approximately 15% are singletons. Cells are PBMCs isolated from about 10 ml of fresh blood. Regarding this clonotype: Its target is not known.

V was trimmed by 6 bases and J by 4 bases, leaving 21 bases between them. Germline V gives CDR1 LNHDA, CDR2 SQIVND (reference sequence). This CDR3 is 16 amino acids long. Specimen: blood. The clonotype was recovered from a woman between 55 and 75 years old with Graves' ophthalmopathy. The chain recombines TRBV19 with TRBJ1-1, with a tentative D call TRBD1 (6 bases). Here the CDR3 DNA reads TGTGCCAGTAGCCCCGGGACACCCGTATTGGGCACTGAAGCTTTCTTT. Translated, it gives CASSPGTPVLGTEAFF. Looking up the rest from reference TRBV19 and TRBJ1-1 gives the full variable domain: DGGITQSPKYLFRKEGQNVTLSCEQNLNHDAMYWYRQDPGQGLRLIYYSQIVNDFQKGDIAEGYSVSREKKESFPLTVTSAQKNPTAFYLCASSPGTPVLGTEAFFGQGTRLTVV.